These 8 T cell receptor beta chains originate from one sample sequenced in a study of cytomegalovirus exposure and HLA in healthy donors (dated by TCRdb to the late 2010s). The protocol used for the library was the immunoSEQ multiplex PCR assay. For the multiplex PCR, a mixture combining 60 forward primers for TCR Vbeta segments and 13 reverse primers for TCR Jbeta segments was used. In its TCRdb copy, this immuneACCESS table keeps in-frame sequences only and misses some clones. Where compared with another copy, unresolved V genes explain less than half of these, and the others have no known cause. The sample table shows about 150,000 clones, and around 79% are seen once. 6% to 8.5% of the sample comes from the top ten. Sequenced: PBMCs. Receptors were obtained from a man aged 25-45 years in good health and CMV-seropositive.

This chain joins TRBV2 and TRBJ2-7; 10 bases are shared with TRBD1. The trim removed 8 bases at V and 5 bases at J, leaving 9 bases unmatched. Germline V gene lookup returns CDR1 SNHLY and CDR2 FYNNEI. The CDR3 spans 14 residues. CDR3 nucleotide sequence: TGTGCCAGCTTTTTCGGGACAGGGGTCGACGAGCAGTACTTC. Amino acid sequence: CASFFGTGVDEQYF. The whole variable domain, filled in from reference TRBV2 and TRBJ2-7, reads EPEVTQTPSHQVTQMGQEVILRCVPISNHLYFYWYRQILGQKVEFLVSFYNNEISEKSEIFDDQFSVERPDGSNFTLKIRSTKLEDSAMYFCASFFGTGVDEQYFGPGTRLTVT.

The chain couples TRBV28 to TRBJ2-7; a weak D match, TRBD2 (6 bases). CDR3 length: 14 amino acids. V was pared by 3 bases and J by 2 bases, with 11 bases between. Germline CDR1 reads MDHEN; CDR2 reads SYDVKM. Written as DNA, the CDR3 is TGTGCCAGCAGTTTGCGGGGACCAACCTACGAGCAGTACTTC. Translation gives CASSLRGPTYEQYF.

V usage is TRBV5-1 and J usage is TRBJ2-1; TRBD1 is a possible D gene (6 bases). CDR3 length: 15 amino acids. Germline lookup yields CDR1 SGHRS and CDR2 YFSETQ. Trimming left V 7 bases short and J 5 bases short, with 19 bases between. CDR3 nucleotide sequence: TGCGCCAGCGGAGGAAGTTGGGGGCCAGACAATGAGCAGTTCTTC. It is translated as CASGGSWGPDNEQFF.

This CDR3 is CASSLVRLDIYNSPLHF. The CDR3 nucleotides read TGTGCCAGCAGCTTAGTACGTCTGGACATCTATAATTCACCCCTCCACTTT. The V call is TRBV7-8, the J call TRBJ1-6; perhaps TRBD1 as D (5 bases). Germline V CDR1 and CDR2: SGHVS, FQNEAQ. Trimming cost V 1 base and J 3 bases, with 13 bases left between them. The CDR3 runs to 17 residues.

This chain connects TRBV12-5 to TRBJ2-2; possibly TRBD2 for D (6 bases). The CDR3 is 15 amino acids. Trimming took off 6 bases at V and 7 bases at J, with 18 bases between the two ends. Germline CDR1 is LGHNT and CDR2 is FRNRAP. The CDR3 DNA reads TGTGCTAGTGGCCCCACCGGGGGTTTGAACGGGGAGCTGTTTTTT. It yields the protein CASGPTGGLNGELFF.

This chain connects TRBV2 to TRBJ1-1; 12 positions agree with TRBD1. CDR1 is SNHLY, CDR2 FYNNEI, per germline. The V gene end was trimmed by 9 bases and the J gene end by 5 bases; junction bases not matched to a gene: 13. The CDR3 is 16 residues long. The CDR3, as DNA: TGTGCCAGATCGGTGTCGGGACAGGGGGCGCATACTGAAGCTTTCTTT. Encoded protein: CARSVSGQGAHTEAFF.

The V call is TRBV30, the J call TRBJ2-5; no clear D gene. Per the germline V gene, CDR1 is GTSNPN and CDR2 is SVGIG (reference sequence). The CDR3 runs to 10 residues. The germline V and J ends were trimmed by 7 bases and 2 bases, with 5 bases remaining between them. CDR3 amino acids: CAFRQETQYF. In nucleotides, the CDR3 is TGTGCCTTCCGTCAAGAGACCCAGTACTTC.

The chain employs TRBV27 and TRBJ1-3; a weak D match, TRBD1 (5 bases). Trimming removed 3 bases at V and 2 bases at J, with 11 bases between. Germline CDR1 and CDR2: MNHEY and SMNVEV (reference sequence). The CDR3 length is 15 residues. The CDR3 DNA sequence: TGTGCCAGCAGTTTCACCGGGACTCCTGGAAACACCATATATTTT. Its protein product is CASSFTGTPGNTIYF.